This TCR beta chain was sequenced for a study of T cells in narcolepsy. About the study: Donors had narcolepsy type 1 or type 2, or were healthy controls. General study points: Same-patient CSF and blood CD4+ T cell clonotypes included HCRT-specific and TRIB2-specific autoreactive ones. Healthy controls reportedly lacked the autoreactive clonotypes serially found in patients' blood.

CDR1 is SGHTA, CDR2 FQGNSA, per germline. The CDR3 length is 13 residues. V lost 5 bases, J lost 2 bases, and 9 bases lay in between. Assay: immunoSEQ multiplex PCR; the TCRdb copy retains only in-frame clones and omits some. The sample has about 34,000 clones; 81% are singletons. Of note for this clone: Its target is not known.

The V call is TRBV7-2, the J call TRBJ2-5, with TRBD2 as a possible D gene (5 bases). The clonotype comes from a human donor in good health. Material for sequencing was memory (CD45RA-) CD4+ T cells from blood. The CDR3 DNA follows: TGTGCCAGCAGCGTAGACTATCAAGAGACCCAGTACTTC. It codes for CASSVDYQETQYF.